The clone carrying this TCR beta chain showed up many times. Its matching antigen is unknown. This sample is part of a study of OX40 agonist ivuxolimab in advanced cancers. On the study more broadly: Those treated in dose escalation had hepatocellular carcinoma, melanoma, renal cell cancer or head and neck cancer.

Assay used: immunoSEQ multiplex PCR; TCRdb lists only in-frame clones, some missing. The sample holds around 99,000 clones, approximately 90% seen once. Regarding the study as a whole: Dosing at 0.1 to 3.0 mg/kg was accompanied by clonal expansion of CD4+ and CD8+ blood T cells by week 6.

Sampling of blood occurred at baseline, cycle 4 day 1, and cycle 7 day 1. V gave up 6 bases and J gave up 4 bases, with 12 bases separating them. The CDR3 loop spans 13 amino acids. Germline CDR1 is SNHLY and CDR2 is FYNNEI. The starting material was CD4+ or CD8+ T cells sorted from blood, obtained in a trial of the OX40 agonist ivuxolimab. The gene calls are TRBV2 and TRBJ1-2; no clear D. This receptor was identified in an adult with an advanced solid tumor such as melanoma, head and neck, liver or kidney cancer. As DNA, the CDR3 is TGTGCCAGCAGGGAGGACGGAAGCTATGGCTACACCTTC. It codes for CASREDGSYGYTF. The variable domain in full, with the rest retrieved from reference TRBV2 and TRBJ1-2, is EPEVTQTPSHQVTQMGQEVILRCVPISNHLYFYWYRQILGQKVEFLVSFYNNEISEKSEIFDDQFSVERPDGSNFTLKIRSTKLEDSAMYFCASREDGSYGYTFGSGTRLTVV.